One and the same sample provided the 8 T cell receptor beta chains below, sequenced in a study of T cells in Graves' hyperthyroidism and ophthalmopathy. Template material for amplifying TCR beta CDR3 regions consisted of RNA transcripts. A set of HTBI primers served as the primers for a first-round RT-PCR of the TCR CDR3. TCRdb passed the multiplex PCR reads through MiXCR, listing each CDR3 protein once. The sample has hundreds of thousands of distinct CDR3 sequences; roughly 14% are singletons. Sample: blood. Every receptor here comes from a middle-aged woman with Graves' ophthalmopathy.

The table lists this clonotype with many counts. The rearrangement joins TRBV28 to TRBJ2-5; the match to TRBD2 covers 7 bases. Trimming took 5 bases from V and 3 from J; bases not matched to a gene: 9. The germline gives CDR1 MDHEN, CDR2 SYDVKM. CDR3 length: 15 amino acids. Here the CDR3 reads CASSLGGEGEETQYF. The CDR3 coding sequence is TGTGCCAGCAGTCTTGGGGGGGAGGGCGAAGAGACCCAGTACTTC.

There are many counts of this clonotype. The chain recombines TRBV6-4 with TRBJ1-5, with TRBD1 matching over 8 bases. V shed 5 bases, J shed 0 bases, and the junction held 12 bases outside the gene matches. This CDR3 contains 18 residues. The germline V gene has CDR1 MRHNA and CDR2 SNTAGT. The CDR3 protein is CASSIGQGGVYSNQPQHF. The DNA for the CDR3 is TGTGCCAGCAGTATCGGACAGGGAGGGGTCTATAGCAATCAGCCCCAGCATTTT.

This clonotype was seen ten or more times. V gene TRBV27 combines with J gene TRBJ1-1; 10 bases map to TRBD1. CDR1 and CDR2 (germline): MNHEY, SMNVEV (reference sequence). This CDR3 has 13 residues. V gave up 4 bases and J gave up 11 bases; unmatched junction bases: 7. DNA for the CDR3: TGTGCCAGCAGTTCGGGACAGGGGCGGAATGCTTTCTTT. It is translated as CASSSGQGRNAFF.

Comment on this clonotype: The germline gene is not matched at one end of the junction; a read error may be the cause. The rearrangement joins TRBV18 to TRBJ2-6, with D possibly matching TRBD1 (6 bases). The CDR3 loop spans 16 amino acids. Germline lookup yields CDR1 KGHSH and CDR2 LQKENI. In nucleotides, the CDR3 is TGTGCCAGCTCACCACCGGGGGCGTCTGGGGCCGACGTCCTGACTTTC. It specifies CASSPPGASGADVLTF.

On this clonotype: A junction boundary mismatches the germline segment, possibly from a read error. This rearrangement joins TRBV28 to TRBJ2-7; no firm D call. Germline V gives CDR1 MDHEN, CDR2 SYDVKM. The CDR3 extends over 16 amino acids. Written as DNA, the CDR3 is TGTGCCAGCAGTGCACATTGGGGAACCTATGGGTACGAGCGGTACTTC. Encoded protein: CASSAHWGTYGYERYF.

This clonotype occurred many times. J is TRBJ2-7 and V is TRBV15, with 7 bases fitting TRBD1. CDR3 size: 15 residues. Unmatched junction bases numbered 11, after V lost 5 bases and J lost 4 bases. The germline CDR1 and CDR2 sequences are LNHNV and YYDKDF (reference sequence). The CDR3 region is CATSPPGQPMYEQYF. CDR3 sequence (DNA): TGTGCCACCAGCCCCCCGGGACAGCCGATGTACGAGCAGTACTTC.

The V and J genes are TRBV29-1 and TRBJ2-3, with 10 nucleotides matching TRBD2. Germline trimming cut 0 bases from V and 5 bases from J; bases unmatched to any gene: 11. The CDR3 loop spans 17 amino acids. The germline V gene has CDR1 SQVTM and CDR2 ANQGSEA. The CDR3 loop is CSVEDPRSGRSRDTQYF. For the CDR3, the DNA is TGCAGCGTTGAAGATCCGCGTAGCGGGAGGTCTAGAGATACGCAGTATTTT.

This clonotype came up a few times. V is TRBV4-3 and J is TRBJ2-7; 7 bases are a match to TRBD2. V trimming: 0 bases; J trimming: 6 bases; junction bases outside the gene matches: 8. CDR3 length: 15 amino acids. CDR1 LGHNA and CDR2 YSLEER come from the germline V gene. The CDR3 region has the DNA TGCGCCAGCAGCCAAGATCCCGGGAGGTCTTCCGAGCAGTACTTC. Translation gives CASSQDPGRSSEQYF.